These 9 T cell receptor beta chains were sequenced from one sample in a study of T-cell reconstitution after alpha-beta-depleted transplantation in children (dated by TCRdb to about 2016). Library prep was done by PCR. The reads were generated on an Illumina HiSeq 2500. To normalize quantification of the TCRbeta repertoire, the TCR libraries were built with molecular barcoding that relied on unique molecular identifiers. TCRdb reworked the public reads: Q25 trimming with fastp, MiXCR clone assembly, productive beta chains retained. CDR3 protein sequences are deduplicated, and each keeps its most common genes and DNA. In all, the sample holds 190,000 or so distinct CDR3 sequences, and 5% to 7.5% of those were seen once. Jointly, the top ten make up roughly 4.8% of the sample. This sample's treatment or condition label indicates: allogeneic hematopoietic cell transplantation with graft depleted of TCRalphabeta T cells and CD19 B cells.

The material sequenced was PBMCs, taken before TCRalphabeta/CD19-depleted stem cell transplant. Receptors were obtained from a girl less than two years old with combined immunodeficiency, due to receive a stem cell transplant.

This clonotype was detected many times. The chain has TRBV29-1 and TRBJ1-2, with D uncertain. The V end was cut by 6 bases, the J end by 4 bases, with 15 bases between. This CDR3 region has 13 residues. From germline, CDR1 is SQVTM and CDR2 ANQGSEA. The DNA of the CDR3 is TGCAGCGTGGCGACTCAGAGTTTCTATGGCTACACCTTC. Amino acids: CSVATQSFYGYTF. The whole variable domain, remainder taken from reference TRBV29-1 and TRBJ1-2, is SAVISQKPSRDICQRGTSLTIQCQVDSQVTMMFWYRQQPGQSLTLIATANQGSEATYESGFVIDKFPISRPNLTFSTLTVSNMSPEDSSIYLCSVATQSFYGYTFGSGTRLTVV.

This clonotype was counted ten times or more. This chain uses TRBV6-5 with TRBJ2-7, with 7 bases that match TRBD2. This CDR3 has 14 amino acids. Germline CDR1 is MNHEY and CDR2 is SVGAGI. V trimming: 2 bases; J trimming: 7 bases; junction bases outside the gene matches: 8. As DNA, the CDR3 is TGTGCCAGCAGTTACGTACTGGGGGGAGGGGAGCAGTACTTC. Encoded protein: CASSYVLGGGEQYF.

This clonotype was counted many times. The CDR3 DNA reads TGCAGCGTTGAGGAGCGGAACACCGGGGAGCTGTTTTTT. It yields the protein CSVEERNTGELFF. J is TRBJ2-2 and V is TRBV29-1; D call uncertain. The germline CDR1 and CDR2 sequences are SQVTM and ANQGSEA. The CDR3 loop spans 13 amino acids. Trimming pared 3 bases from V and 1 base from J, leaving 6 bases between.

The chain combines TRBV4-3 with TRBJ1-1; tentative D call: TRBD1 (6 bases). This CDR3 has 16 amino acids. The V gene lost 0 bases and the J gene lost 1 base, with 12 bases spanning the gap. Germline V gene data show CDR1 as LGHNA and CDR2 as YSLEER. DNA for the CDR3: TGCGCCAGCAGCCAAGATAGGGGGGGTCCGAACACTGAAGCTTTCTTT. Amino acids: CASSQDRGGPNTEAFF.

This clonotype was detected many times. The gene calls are TRBV15 and TRBJ1-2, with D unresolved. V gave up 7 bases and J gave up 6 bases, with 24 bases separating them. The length of the CDR3 is 16 residues. The V gene's germline CDR1 is LNHNV and CDR2 YYDKDF (reference sequence). The CDR3 DNA is TGTGCCACCATGCCACTCAATTTGCCGCTATTTGATGGCTACACCTTC. As protein: CATMPLNLPLFDGYTF.

V is TRBV24-1 and J is TRBJ2-1, with D unclear. Germline V gene sequence: CDR1 KGHDR, CDR2 SFDVKD. The CDR3 sequence is 16 residues long. Deletions cut 3 bases from V and 8 bases from J, with 19 bases between. The CDR3 coding sequence is TGTGCCACCAGTGATCCCGCGGACCTTCCGGGCGATGAGCAGTTCTTC. Translation gives CATSDPADLPGDEQFF.

This clonotype was detected ten times or more. The rearrangement uses TRBV29-1 and TRBJ2-1, with D maybe TRBD1 (7 bases). Between the trimmed V and J ends, which lost 2 bases and 3 bases, there was a span of 8 bases. Germline lookup yields CDR1 SQVTM and CDR2 ANQGSEA. The CDR3 runs to 13 residues. In DNA form, the CDR3 reads TGCAGCGTTGAACAGGGGGGCTACAATGAGCAGTTCTTC. This encodes CSVEQGGYNEQFF.

This clonotype was found many times. The V call is TRBV7-6, the J call TRBJ2-1; 11 bases align to TRBD2. The germline V gene encodes CDR1 SGHVS and CDR2 FNYEAQ. V shed 1 base, J shed 5 bases, and the junction held 7 bases outside the gene matches. CDR3 size: 17 residues. The CDR3 nucleotides are TGTGCCAGCAGCTTAGTAGTAGCGGGAGGGCCCAACAATGAGCAGTTCTTC. It yields the protein CASSLVVAGGPNNEQFF.

In its sample, this clonotype was seen many times. V and J are TRBV5-6 and TRBJ2-3; D perhaps matches TRBD1 (5 bases). Trimming took 0 bases from V and 2 from J, leaving 16 bases between them. This CDR3 has 17 residues. CDR1 is SGHDT and CDR2 is YYEEEE in the germline V gene. The CDR3 region has the DNA TGTGCCAGCAGCTTGGGGCTGGGGCGAAGGTTCACAGATACGCAGTATTTT. It codes for CASSLGLGRRFTDTQYF.